One T cell receptor (beta chain) is described in this entry. In germline, CDR1 is MNHEY, CDR2 SVGAGI. This CDR3 contains 13 residues. The V and J ends lost 6 bases and 5 bases respectively, with 13 bases between them. These data are taken from a study of kidney transplant recipient with SARS-CoV-2 infection. TCRdb itself ran the reads through MiXCR, one entry per CDR3 protein. Here the sample spans 200,000 to 300,000 distinct CDR3 sequences, around 26% being singletons. This TCR was sampled from a male patient younger than 45 who had COVID-19 and was a kidney transplant recipient. Some T cells could come from the graft donor. Here the sequenced sample was a blood sample, taken at baseline and around day 120 from a kidney transplant recipient. The chain employs TRBV6-5 and TRBJ2-5; D perhaps matches TRBD2 (6 bases). The CDR3 DNA reads TGTGCCAGCAGATCCAGCGGAGGGGAGACCCAGTACTTC. Amino acid sequence: CASRSSGGETQYF.